These 19 T cell receptor beta chains were sequenced from one sample in a study of blood T cell repertoires in COVID-19. TCRdb's copy holds only in-frame clones and misses some; the assay was immunoSEQ multiplex PCR. The table lists fewer than 95,000 clones, 74% of them singletons. The sequenced sample was peripheral blood. Receptor source: a man aged 65-85 years with COVID-19, enrolled during active disease.

This clone was detected only a few times. The chain employs TRBV28 and TRBJ2-7, with 11 bases matching TRBD1. This CDR3 is 14 amino acids long. With 6 bases clipped from V and 3 bases from J, the junction kept 4 bases outside the gene matches. Germline V gene lookup returns CDR1 MDHEN and CDR2 SYDVKM. CDR3 DNA: TGTGCCAGCAGGGGACAGGGGGACCTCTACGAGCAGTACTTC. It encodes CASRGQGDLYEQYF.

This clone was detected a few times. The rearrangement links TRBV4-2 to TRBJ2-7; the D gene is possibly TRBD2 (6 bases). The CDR3 runs 16 residues. The germline gives CDR1 LGHNA, CDR2 YNFKEQ. Trimming took off 1 base at V and 0 bases at J, with 13 bases between the two ends. As DNA, the CDR3 is TGTGCCAGCAGCCAAGCGGGCGGGGTAACCTCCTACGAGCAGTACTTC. This sequence encodes CASSQAGGVTSYEQYF.

Of note for this clone: The junction does not match germline at one end; this may be a read error. The genes are TRBV20-1 and TRBJ2-3, with D tentatively TRBD1 or TRBD2 (5 bases each). This CDR3 region has 11 residues. CDR1 is DFQATT and CDR2 is SNEGSKA in the germline V gene (reference sequence). The CDR3 loop reads CSAREGHTQYF. The CDR3 DNA follows: TGCAGTGCTCGAGAGGGGCATACGCAGTATTTT.

The CDR3 protein is CASSVVNREPEAFF. CDR3 DNA sequence: TGTGCCAGCAGCGTCGTTAACAGGGAACCTGAAGCTTTCTTT. This sequence joins TRBV7-9 and TRBJ1-1, with D perhaps matching TRBD1 (6 bases). The CDR3 consists of 14 residues. From germline, CDR1 is SEHNR and CDR2 FQNEAQ (reference sequence). V dropped 5 bases and J dropped 6 bases, with 16 bases sitting between them. The variable domain in full, completed from reference TRBV7-9 and TRBJ1-1, reads DTGVSQNPRHKITKRGQNVTFRCDPISEHNRLYWYRQTLGQGPEFLTYFQNEAQLEKSRLLSDRFSAERPKGSFSTLEIQRTEQGDSAMYLCASSVVNREPEAFFGQGTRLTVV.

The chain combines TRBV6-5 with TRBJ2-7, with 10 bases lining up with TRBD2. The CDR3 covers 15 residues. Germline CDR1 MNHEY, CDR2 SVGAGI. With 7 bases clipped from V and 0 bases from J, the junction kept 6 bases outside the gene matches. CDR3 bases: TGTGCCAGCACCCTGACTAGCGGGTCCTCCTACGAGCAGTACTTC. This codes for CASTLTSGSSYEQYF.

This rearrangement joins TRBV27 to TRBJ1-6, with a tentative D call TRBD1 (6 bases). V was pared by 5 bases and J by 1 base, with 9 bases between. Germline CDR1 is MNHEY and CDR2 is SMNVEV (reference sequence). This CDR3 contains 15 residues. The DNA for the CDR3 is TGTGCCAGCAGTACCACAGGGTCCTATAATTCACCCCTCCACTTT. Its translation: CASSTTGSYNSPLHF.

The V and J genes are TRBV28 and TRBJ2-1, with TRBD2 matching over 13 bases. The CDR3 spans 19 residues. With V trimmed by 2 bases and J by 5 bases, 12 bases remained unmatched. The germline gives CDR1 MDHEN, CDR2 SYDVKM. The DNA of the CDR3 is TGTGCCAGCAGTTTACGAGAACCCGGACTAGCGGGAGAGCACAATGAGCAGTTCTTC. Amino acids: CASSLREPGLAGEHNEQFF.

The chain carries TRBV7-3 and TRBJ2-2, with a possible D match to TRBD1 (6 bases). This CDR3 is 18 amino acids long. Trimming pared 1 base from V and 0 bases from J, leaving 15 bases between. Germline CDR1 SGHTA, CDR2 FQGTGA. CDR3 sequence: CASSLSKVDRTNTGELFF. As DNA, the CDR3 is TGTGCCAGCAGCTTAAGTAAGGTGGACAGAACGAACACCGGGGAGCTGTTTTTT.

The chain has TRBV11-2 and TRBJ2-3; possible D gene TRBD2, 7 bases. The CDR3 length is 14 residues. The V end was cut by 4 bases, the J end by 8 bases, with 16 bases between. Germline V gene sequence: CDR1 SGHAT, CDR2 FQNNGV. CDR3 nucleotide sequence: TGTGCCAGCAGCTCCATCGGGGGGCTGGGTACGCAGTATTTT. Protein: CASSSIGGLGTQYF.

The chain has TRBV18 and TRBJ2-7, with D tentatively TRBD1 (5 bases). The CDR3 length is 14 residues. The V gene lost 2 bases and the J gene lost 2 bases, with 10 bases spanning the gap. In germline, CDR1 is KGHSH, CDR2 LQKENI. The DNA for the CDR3 is TGTGCCAGCTCACCAACACAGGCAACCTACGAGCAGTACTTC. This encodes CASSPTQATYEQYF.

The chain is built from TRBV5-4 and TRBJ2-1, with TRBD2 identical over 13 bases. V was clipped by 6 bases and J by 7 bases; unmatched bases: 16. This CDR3 region has 18 residues. CDR1 is SGHNT and CDR2 is YYREEE in the germline V gene (reference sequence). The CDR3 coding sequence is TGTGCCAGCAACCTACCGGGACTAGCGGGACCCACCCCAAATGAGCAGTTCTTC. Its translation is CASNLPGLAGPTPNEQFF.

This chain links TRBV29-1 with TRBJ2-7, with 7 bases identical to TRBD1. V lost 4 bases and J lost 5; bases outside the gene matches: 2. The germline V gene encodes CDR1 SQVTM and CDR2 ANQGSEA. This CDR3 has 11 amino acids. For the CDR3, the DNA is TGCAGCGTTGGGGACAGTAACGAGCAGTACTTC. Translation gives CSVGDSNEQYF.

This chain joins TRBV4-3 and TRBJ1-1; D ambiguous. CDR3 size: 16 residues. Trimming cost V 2 bases and J 1 base, with 14 bases left between them. Germline CDR1 LGHNA, CDR2 YSLEER. The CDR3 DNA is TGCGCCAGCAGCCAATACCCACCCCCCGGGAACACTGAAGCTTTCTTT. Residues: CASSQYPPPGNTEAFF.

The chain has TRBV27 and TRBJ1-1; D may be TRBD1 (5 bases). The germline CDR1 and CDR2 sequences are MNHEY and SMNVEV (reference sequence). Trimming removed 7 bases at V and 6 bases at J, with 18 bases between. CDR3 length equals 14 residues. Here the CDR3 reads CASKLLGGKAEAFF. CDR3 nucleotides: TGTGCCAGCAAACTGTTGGGGGGAAAGGCTGAAGCTTTCTTT.

V and J are TRBV7-3 and TRBJ2-2, with 10 nucleotides matching TRBD2. Germline V gives CDR1 SGHTA, CDR2 FQGTGA. The CDR3 is made up of 16 amino acids. Losses at the gene ends were 2 bases for V and 10 bases for J; bases not matched to a gene: 10. CDR3 sequence (DNA): TGTGCCAGCAGCTTAGAGGGCAGCGGGAGGGCCGAGGAGCTGTTTTTT. This sequence encodes CASSLEGSGRAEELFF.

The rearrangement links TRBV7-9 to TRBJ1-1; no firm D call. The CDR3 has 11 residues. V was shortened by 8 bases and J by 0 bases, with 4 bases between the two germline ends. Germline V gives CDR1 SEHNR, CDR2 FQNEAQ (reference sequence). CDR3 region: CASLMNTEAFF. The CDR3 DNA reads as TGTGCCAGCCTTATGAACACTGAAGCTTTCTTT.

This clone was found a few times. The chain is built from TRBV5-1 and TRBJ2-7; 9 bases align to TRBD2. With 5 bases clipped from V and 2 bases from J, the junction kept 5 bases outside the gene matches. Germline V gene data show CDR1 as SGHRS and CDR2 as YFSETQ. The CDR3 covers 14 residues. The CDR3 sequence: CASSLAGRPYEQYF. DNA for the CDR3: TGCGCCAGCAGTCTAGCGGGGCGACCCTACGAGCAGTACTTC.

The CDR3 region has the DNA TGTGCCAGCTCACTTACTAAGAATAGCAATCAGCCCCAGCATTTT. It translates to CASSLTKNSNQPQHF. This chain connects TRBV18 to TRBJ1-5; D gene uncertain. Germline V gives CDR1 KGHSH, CDR2 LQKENI. Between the trimmed V and J ends, which lost 4 bases and 0 bases, there was a span of 10 bases. The CDR3 totals 15 residues.

For this clone: One end of the junction is discordant with germline, which a read error may explain. This chain joins TRBV7-7 and TRBJ2-1, with 13 bases identical to TRBD2. This CDR3 contains 15 residues. Germline assignment: CDR1 SSHAT and CDR2 FNYEAQ (reference sequence). The CDR3 spells CASSSGLAGVNEQFF. The CDR3 DNA follows: TGTGCTAGCAGCTCCGGACTAGCGGGAGTAAATGAGCAGTTCTTC.